This entry describes one TCR beta chain. Its antigen is not known. The sample belongs to a study of blood T cells in healthy people across ages. The second PCR ran about 6 to 11 cycles with a sample-barcoded 5' primer and J-beta primers. All cDNA molecules were each tagged by a template-switch adaptor with 12 random nucleotides. TCRdb redid the calling of the 5' RACE reads with MiXCR, one entry per CDR3 protein. Found here are 1.8 million or so distinct CDR3 sequences, 39% of them singletons; the top ten hold under 25%. With V trimmed by 2 bases and J by 5 bases, 7 bases remained unmatched. CDR3 length equals 16 residues. The germline CDR1 and CDR2 sequences are SGHVS and FQNEAQ. Samples had at least 7 million PBMCs isolated from them. Study-level findings and limits: Among T cells, TCR beta diversity per million cells dropped roughly linearly as age rose.

The TCR sequence derives from a human donor in good health. The sample was blood. The chain joins TRBV7-8 to TRBJ2-5; 11 bases match TRBD1. The CDR3 here is CASSLSGTGGHETQYF. CDR3 sequence (DNA): TGTGCCAGCAGCTTATCCGGGACAGGGGGACACGAGACCCAGTACTTC. The full variable domain, in which reference TRBV7-8 and TRBJ2-5 provide the parts outside the CDR3, is GAGVSQSPRYKVAKRGQDVALRCDPISGHVSLFWYQQALGQGPEFLTYFQNEAQLDKSGLPSDRFFAERPEGSVSTLKIQRTQQEDSAVYLCASSLSGTGGHETQYFGPGTRLLVL.